This T cell receptor beta chain emerged from a study of blood T cells in healthy people across ages. It was with a sample-barcoded 5' primer and a J-beta primer mix that a second PCR of about 7 to 12 cycles was run. TCRdb independently ran MiXCR on the 5' RACE reads; one entry per CDR3 protein. Here the sample spans more than 800,000 distinct CDR3 sequences, 25% to 35% being singletons. It was about 9.4 milliliters of peripheral blood that were drawn from each donor. The source of this sequence is an elderly woman in good health. Sample: blood.

Written as DNA, the CDR3 is TGTGCCAGCAGCGGAGGAAGTAACGGGGATACGCAGTATTTT. Protein: CASSGGSNGDTQYF. This chain links TRBV27 with TRBJ2-3, with D perhaps matching TRBD2 (5 bases). Germline values: CDR1 MNHEY, CDR2 SMNVEV (reference sequence). The CDR3 sequence is 14 residues long. V dropped 6 bases and J dropped 6 bases, with 16 bases sitting between them.